These 32 T cell receptor beta chains came from one sample sequenced in a study of early stage breast cancer tumors. Sequencing was performed with immunoSEQ multiplex PCR; in TCRdb, only in-frame clones are kept and a portion is missing. The data contain 5,000 to 6,500 clones, about 73% of them singletons. Sequencing was performed on normal breast tissue next to the tumor. Source of these receptors: a person in their 40s with breast cancer.

A single count supports this clone. V usage is TRBV6-6 and J usage is TRBJ2-1; D tentatively reads TRBD1 or TRBD2 (5 bases each). The V end was cut by 2 bases, the J end by 0 bases, with 11 bases between. The CDR3 contains 16 residues. Germline-derived CDR1 and CDR2 are MNHNY and SVGAGI (reference sequence). This CDR3 is CASSYRDRSSYNEQFF. The CDR3 DNA reads as TGTGCCAGCAGTTACCGGGACCGTAGCTCCTACAATGAGCAGTTCTTC.

V usage is TRBV6-5 and J usage is TRBJ1-1; D is unresolved. Per the germline V gene, CDR1 is MNHEY and CDR2 is SVGAGI. There are 10 residues in the CDR3. V gave up 7 bases and J gave up 10 bases, with 10 bases separating them. The CDR3 DNA sequence: TGTGCCAGCATAGGACCTTCAGCTTTCTTT. Protein product: CASIGPSAFF.

Details on this clone: The junction departs from the called germline gene at one end, perhaps through a read error. The gene calls are TRBV19 and TRBJ2-3; D not certain. The CDR3 consists of 14 residues. The germline V gene has CDR1 LNHDA and CDR2 SQIVND (reference sequence). The CDR3 here is CASYSGYRTDAQYF. The CDR3 nucleotides read TGTGCCAGCTACTCCGGATACCGCACAGATGCGCAGTATTTT.

The gene calls are TRBV11-2 and TRBJ2-7; D perhaps matches TRBD2 (6 bases). Germline V CDR1 and CDR2: SGHAT, FQNNGV. This CDR3 has 16 amino acids. V lost 0 bases to trimming and J lost 5 bases, with 17 bases between them. This chain's CDR3 is CASSLDFQGGHNEQYF. In nucleotides, the CDR3 is TGTGCCAGCAGCTTAGATTTTCAGGGAGGTCATAACGAGCAGTACTTC.

The CDR3 loop is CASNRPRDRGFYEQYF. CDR3 bases: TGTGCCAGCAATAGACCTCGGGACAGGGGTTTCTACGAGCAGTACTTC. This chain uses TRBV21-1 with TRBJ2-5; TRBD1, the table's D call, was not compared with the DNA. The DNA end is more similar to TRBJ2-7, so the J call may be wrong. TRBV21-1 is reported as a pseudogene. CDR3 length: 16 amino acids.

The rearrangement joins TRBV4-2 to TRBJ2-3; D possibly corresponds to TRBD1 (7 bases). The CDR3 loop spans 16 amino acids. V lost 1 base to trimming and J lost 3 bases, with 14 bases between them. Looked up from germline, CDR1 is LGHNA and CDR2 is YNFKEQ. CDR3 in DNA: TGTGCCAGCAGCCAAGGGGGAGGACAGGCTACAGATACGCAGTATTTT. Amino acid sequence: CASSQGGGQATDTQYF.

This chain uses TRBV11-2 with TRBJ2-3; 15 bases align to TRBD2. Germline-derived CDR1 and CDR2 are SGHAT and FQNNGV. The J segment lost 6 bases and the V segment lost 4 bases, leaving 8 bases of the junction unmatched. The CDR3 totals 17 residues. The CDR3 here is CASSSGTSGRTADTQYF. The DNA of the CDR3 is TGTGCCAGCAGCTCCGGGACTAGCGGGAGGACGGCGGATACGCAGTATTTT.

The CDR3 protein is CASSSKTACSYNEQFF. CDR3 nucleotides: TGTGCCAGCAGCTCAAAGACAGCCTGCTCCTACAATGAGCAGTTCTTC. The chain combines TRBV21-1 with TRBJ2-1; the D call in the table, TRBD1, was not verified against the DNA. TRBV21-1 counts as a pseudogene. The CDR3 totals 16 residues.

This clone turned up a few times. The V and J genes are TRBV15 and TRBJ2-3; 9 bases fit TRBD2. Germline values: CDR1 LNHNV, CDR2 YYDKDF (reference sequence). V was clipped by 1 base and J by 4 bases; unmatched bases: 3. The length of the CDR3 is 15 residues. Written as DNA, the CDR3 is TGTGCCACCAGCAGAGCGGCGGGAGGGGCAGATACGCAGTATTTT. It specifies CATSRAAGGADTQYF. Supplemented by reference TRBV15 and TRBJ2-3, the full variable domain reads DAMVIQNPRYQVTQFGKPVTLSCSQTLNHNVMYWYQQKSSQAPKLLFHYYDKDFNNEADTPDNFQSRRPNTSFCFLDIRSPGLGDTAMYLCATSRAAGGADTQYFGPGTRLTVL.

The chain links TRBV19 to TRBJ1-6; 9 nucleotides agree with TRBD1. CDR3 size: 14 residues. Trimming removed 6 bases from V and 9 bases from J; junction bases left unmatched: 6. Germline V gives CDR1 LNHDA, CDR2 SQIVND (reference sequence). CDR3 loop: CASRQQGAISPLHF. The CDR3 nucleotides are TGTGCCAGTAGACAACAGGGGGCAATTTCACCCCTCCACTTT.

In its sample, this clone is large. The V gene is TRBV2, the J gene TRBJ2-7; TRBD1 agrees at 7 bases. The CDR3 has 18 amino acids. Germline CDR1 SNHLY, CDR2 FYNNEI. J gave up 3 bases and V 4 bases, and 18 bases lay outside the gene matches. The CDR3 DNA sequence: TGTGCCAGCAGTGGCGTCTTTGACAGGGTGGATGGGTTCTACGAGCAGTACTTC. It yields the protein CASSGVFDRVDGFYEQYF.

This clone was detected only a few times. The V and J genes are TRBV7-9 and TRBJ2-7, with TRBD2 matching 8 bases. With 9 bases clipped from V and 4 bases from J, the junction kept 5 bases outside the gene matches. Germline V gene data show CDR1 as SEHNR and CDR2 as FQNEAQ (reference sequence). CDR3 length equals 12 residues. CDR3: CASSGTQYEQYF. In DNA, the CDR3 is TGTGCCAGTAGCGGGACCCAATACGAGCAGTACTTC.

The chain recombines TRBV2 with TRBJ2-7, with 9 positions matching TRBD2. Germline values: CDR1 SNHLY, CDR2 FYNNEI. There are 16 residues in the CDR3. V was clipped by 2 bases and J by 2 bases; unmatched bases: 7. CDR3 protein: CASSEMASGIPYEQYF. CDR3 DNA sequence: TGTGCCAGCAGTGAAATGGCTAGCGGGATCCCCTACGAGCAGTACTTC.

This sequence joins TRBV7-6 and TRBJ2-1, with unresolved D. The V end lost 1 base, the J end lost 4 bases, and 8 bases lay between the germline ends. The CDR3 totals 14 residues. Germline-derived CDR1 and CDR2 are SGHVS and FNYEAQ. The CDR3 sequence is CASSLGTTYNEQFF. Here the CDR3 DNA reads TGTGCCAGCAGCTTAGGGACCACTTACAATGAGCAGTTCTTC.

By proportion, this clone is medium-sized. The chain has TRBV10-2 and TRBJ2-7, with no clear D. CDR3 length equals 13 residues. Trimming left V 8 bases short and J 1 base short, with 12 bases between. The V gene's germline CDR1 is WSHSY and CDR2 SAAADI. CDR3 loop: CASVGVDSYEQYF. CDR3 nucleotide sequence: TGCGCCAGCGTAGGCGTCGATTCCTACGAGCAGTACTTC.

By share of the sample, this clone is large. The rearrangement joins TRBV6-4 to TRBJ2-3; 8 bases align to TRBD2. Per the germline V gene, CDR1 is MRHNA and CDR2 is SNTAGT. V was pared by 5 bases and J by 4 bases, with 11 bases of the junction left unmatched. This CDR3 is built from 16 residues. CDR3 in DNA: TGTGCCAGCAGTCCTTCGAGCGGGAGTGGGGCAGATACGCAGTATTTT. Its translation: CASSPSSGSGADTQYF.

The chain is built from TRBV4-2 and TRBJ2-3; TRBD2 might be the D (6 bases). CDR1 LGHNA and CDR2 YNFKEQ come from the germline V gene. The ends were cut back, 3 bases at V and 4 bases at J, with 14 bases in the middle. This CDR3 is built from 15 residues. Here the CDR3 DNA reads TGTGCCAGCAGCCACGGGCGGGACTCGTCAGATACGCAGTATTTT. It encodes CASSHGRDSSDTQYF.

This clone was recorded once. The V gene is TRBV18, the J gene TRBJ2-2, with D perhaps matching TRBD1 or TRBD2 (5 bases each). V was cut by 5 bases and J by 0 bases, with 7 bases left in between. The CDR3 covers 14 residues. Per germline, CDR1 KGHSH and CDR2 LQKENI. The CDR3 loop reads CASSRDANTGELFF. In DNA form, the CDR3 reads TGTGCCAGCTCAAGGGACGCGAACACCGGGGAGCTGTTTTTT.

CDR3 sequence: CASSLEGLANQPQHF. In DNA, the CDR3 is TGCGCCAGCAGCTTGGAAGGGTTGGCCAATCAGCCCCAGCATTTT. This chain joins TRBV5-1 and TRBJ1-5; D unresolved. The CDR3 sequence is 15 residues long. CDR1 and CDR2 from the germline V gene are SGHRS and YFSETQ. V dropped 0 bases and J dropped 3 bases, with 10 bases sitting between them.

The V call is TRBV19, the J call TRBJ1-6; possible D gene TRBD1, 5 bases. This CDR3 region has 15 residues. V was clipped by 1 base and J by 9 bases, with 13 bases between them. Germline V gene lookup returns CDR1 LNHDA and CDR2 SQIVND (reference sequence). The CDR3 spells CASSIVAGLGSPLHF. CDR3 nucleotides: TGTGCCAGTAGTATAGTGGCAGGGTTGGGTTCACCCCTCCACTTT. The complete variable domain, with remaining parts taken from reference TRBV19 and TRBJ1-6, reads DGGITQSPKYLFRKEGQNVTLSCEQNLNHDAMYWYRQDPGQGLRLIYYSQIVNDFQKGDIAEGYSVSREKKESFPLTVTSAQKNPTAFYLCASSIVAGLGSPLHFGNGTRLTVT.

The chain's CDR3 is CASSPAGENIQYF. CDR3 nucleotides: TGTGCCAGCAGCCCCGCCGGGGAAAACATTCAGTACTTC. The chain has TRBV6-6 and TRBJ2-4, with a weak D call TRBD2 (5 bases). The length of the CDR3 is 13 residues. The V gene's germline CDR1 is MNHNY and CDR2 SVGAGI (reference sequence). Between the trimmed V and J ends, which lost 6 bases and 5 bases, there was a span of 11 bases.

By frequency in the sample, this clone is large. CDR3 region: CASSQEGPGGPSYEQYF. The DNA for the CDR3 is TGTGCCAGCAGCCAAGAAGGACCGGGAGGCCCCTCCTACGAGCAGTACTTC. V gene TRBV4-2 combines with J gene TRBJ2-7, with 7 bases lining up with TRBD2. Germline V gene sequence: CDR1 LGHNA, CDR2 YNFKEQ. The CDR3 consists of 17 residues. V lost 0 bases, J lost 0 bases, and 8 bases stayed unmatched.

The V and J genes are TRBV6-6 and TRBJ2-2; D ambiguous. The ends were cut back, 7 bases at V and 6 bases at J, with 15 bases in the middle. Per germline, CDR1 MNHNY and CDR2 SVGAGI (reference sequence). CDR3 length: 14 residues. CDR3 protein: CASILNPQAGELFF. The CDR3 DNA follows: TGTGCCAGCATTCTTAATCCCCAGGCCGGGGAGCTGTTTTTT.

This clone was seen a few times. V gene TRBV2 combines with J gene TRBJ2-1, with D unclear. Germline-derived CDR1 and CDR2 are SNHLY and FYNNEI. This CDR3 contains 13 residues. V was trimmed by 7 bases and J by 6 bases, leaving 13 bases between them. The CDR3 spells CASNPAFTNEQFF. The CDR3 DNA sequence: TGTGCCAGCAATCCAGCGTTTACCAATGAGCAGTTCTTC.

This clone is a singleton in its sample. The chain is built from TRBV30 and TRBJ2-1; 7 bases align to TRBD2. This CDR3 has 13 residues. CDR1 is GTSNPN and CDR2 is SVGIG in the germline V gene (reference sequence). V shed 4 bases and J 6 bases; nucleotides not matched to a gene: 6. CDR3 region: CAWNPAGINEQFF. The CDR3 region has the DNA TGTGCCTGGAATCCAGCGGGAATCAATGAGCAGTTCTTC.

Regarding this clone: Since a much larger clone is just one base distant, this may be a read error. This chain joins TRBV4-1 and TRBJ2-4; D may be TRBD1 (5 bases). The V gene lost 0 bases and the J gene lost 0 bases, with 9 bases spanning the gap. This CDR3 contains 16 residues. CDR1 is MGHRA, CDR2 YSYEKL, per germline. This chain's CDR3 is CASSQDDSLAKNIQYF. The CDR3 nucleotides read TGCGCCAGCAGCCAAGATGACAGCCTAGCCAAAAACATTCAGTACTTC.

The gene calls are TRBV6-4 and TRBJ2-3, with unresolved D. Germline assignment: CDR1 MRHNA and CDR2 SNTAGT. The CDR3 sequence is 15 residues long. Trimming removed 0 bases at V and 1 base at J, with 8 bases between. CDR3: CASSDSADGTDTQYF. CDR3 nucleotides: TGTGCCAGCAGTGACTCTGCAGACGGCACAGATACGCAGTATTTT.

V is TRBV10-3 and J is TRBJ2-2, with D possibly TRBD2 on 5 matching bases. The CDR3 covers 14 residues. V lost 3 bases and J lost 6, with 11 bases in between. CDR1 and CDR2 (germline): ENHRY, SYGVKD. The CDR3 coding sequence is TGTGCCATCAGTGAAGATACTAGATCCGGGGAGCTGTTTTTT. Its protein product is CAISEDTRSGELFF.

The sample holds a few counts of this clone. This chain connects TRBV5-1 to TRBJ2-5; D not certain. Trimming pared 0 bases from V and 3 bases from J, leaving 0 bases between. Germline V CDR1 and CDR2: SGHRS, YFSETQ. CDR3 length: 11 amino acids. CDR3 in amino acids: CASSLEETQYF. In DNA, the CDR3 is TGCGCCAGCAGCTTGGAAGAGACCCAGTACTTC.

The chain has TRBV5-1 and TRBJ2-2, with D possibly TRBD2 on 5 matching bases. The CDR3 is 12 residues long. Looked up from germline, CDR1 is SGHRS and CDR2 is YFSETQ. Trimming took 6 bases from V and 7 from J, leaving 10 bases between them. The CDR3 DNA reads TGCGCCAGCACTCCGGGGTTCGGGGAGCTGTTTTTT. This encodes CASTPGFGELFF. Complete variable domain (other parts from reference TRBV5-1 and TRBJ2-2): KAGVTQTPRYLIKTRGQQVTLSCSPISGHRSVSWYQQTPGQGLQFLFEYFSETQRNKGNFPGRFSGRQFSNSRSEMNVSTLELGDSALYLCASTPGFGELFFGEGSRLTVL.

This clone was counted only a few times. The chain has TRBV10-1 and TRBJ2-7; D call uncertain. The germline V gene encodes CDR1 WNHNN and CDR2 SYGVQD (reference sequence). This CDR3 has 14 amino acids. Trimming removed 0 bases at V and 5 bases at J, with 11 bases between. The CDR3 sequence: CASSESQSLNEQYF. The DNA of the CDR3 is TGCGCCAGCAGTGAGTCTCAGAGTCTGAACGAGCAGTACTTC.

This clone showed up just a few times. The chain carries TRBV21-1 and TRBJ1-2; the table's D call of TRBD1 was not tested on the DNA. TRBV21-1 is annotated as a pseudogene. This CDR3 spans 14 amino acids. CDR3 nucleotides: TGTGCCAGCAGCAAGCTACAGACTAACTATGGCTACACCTTC. This sequence encodes CASSKLQTNYGYTF.